Below are 18 T cell receptor beta chains sequenced from a single sample in a study of T cell therapy after organ transplantation. Libraries were prepared by immunoSEQ multiplex PCR; TCRdb keeps only in-frame clonotypes and omits some of them. Of about 50,000 clones detected, about 95% appear once; the ten largest clones hold about 3.1%. These receptors lack a known antigen. Sequencing used CD8+ T cells from blood, obtained before autologous CMV-specific T cell therapy. Receptors originate from a human patient who had received a solid organ transplant and had CMV disease.

This clone came up a few times. V is TRBV6-5 and J is TRBJ2-5; D remains unclear. CDR1 and CDR2 (germline): MNHEY, SVGAGI. This CDR3 contains 13 residues. The germline V and J ends were trimmed by 4 bases and 0 bases, with 6 bases remaining between them. CDR3 DNA: TGTGCCAGCAGTTGGGCAGACCAAGAGACCCAGTACTTC. Encoded protein: CASSWADQETQYF.

This clone occurred once. The rearrangement joins TRBV4-2 to TRBJ1-2, with 9 positions matching TRBD1. This CDR3 spans 19 amino acids. In germline, CDR1 is LGHNA, CDR2 YNFKEQ. J gave up 0 bases and V 4 bases, and 15 bases lay outside the gene matches. The chain's CDR3 is CASSRGGSGTGYANYGYTF. CDR3 nucleotides: TGTGCCAGCAGCCGGGGGGGGTCCGGGACAGGGTACGCTAACTATGGCTACACCTTC.

The rearrangement joins TRBV27 to TRBJ2-1; 9 bases map to TRBD2. Trimming at V came to 6 bases and at J to 3 bases, leaving 6 bases not matched to a gene. Germline CDR1 reads MNHEY; CDR2 reads SMNVEV (reference sequence). This CDR3 is 15 amino acids long. CDR3 protein: CASRTGTSFYNEQFF. CDR3 in DNA: TGTGCCAGCAGGACCGGGACTAGCTTCTACAATGAGCAGTTCTTC.

The V and J genes are TRBV19 and TRBJ2-7, with a weak D call TRBD2 (7 bases). The CDR3 spans 14 residues. Trimming cost V 3 bases and J 2 bases, with 11 bases left between them. In germline, CDR1 is LNHDA, CDR2 SQIVND (reference sequence). The CDR3 sequence: CASSIRGLTYEQYF. Here the CDR3 DNA reads TGTGCCAGTAGTATCAGGGGACTAACCTACGAGCAGTACTTC.

The chain is built from TRBV10-3 and TRBJ1-3, with TRBD1 matching 9 bases. In germline, CDR1 is ENHRY, CDR2 SYGVKD. The junction had 11 bases not matched to a gene; V was cut back by 5 bases and J by 0 bases. The CDR3 has 18 amino acids. CDR3 in amino acids: CAISRAGQGTLSGNTIYF. The DNA of the CDR3 is TGTGCCATCAGTCGGGCCGGACAGGGGACCCTCTCTGGAAACACCATATATTTT.

The chain carries TRBV15 and TRBJ2-5, with 8 bases fitting TRBD2. CDR1 is LNHNV, CDR2 YYDKDF, per germline (reference sequence). V shed 3 bases and J 4 bases; nucleotides not matched to a gene: 4. There are 14 residues in the CDR3. The CDR3 DNA reads TGTGCCACCAGCAGTAGCGGGAAAGGAGAGACCCAGTACTTC. It encodes CATSSSGKGETQYF. The full variable domain, its missing parts supplied by reference TRBV15 and TRBJ2-5, is DAMVIQNPRYQVTQFGKPVTLSCSQTLNHNVMYWYQQKSSQAPKLLFHYYDKDFNNEADTPDNFQSRRPNTSFCFLDIRSPGLGDTAMYLCATSSSGKGETQYFGPGTRLLVL.

The chain is built from TRBV13 and TRBJ2-7; tentatively, D is TRBD1 (5 bases). CDR3 size: 15 residues. Germline V CDR1 and CDR2: PRHDT, FYEKMQ (reference sequence). Deletions cut 0 bases from V and 4 bases from J, with 13 bases between. In DNA form, the CDR3 reads TGTGCCAGCAGCTTAGGCGTCACAAAGGGGTACGAGCAGTACTTC. Translated: CASSLGVTKGYEQYF.

The chain combines TRBV4-1 with TRBJ2-7; TRBD2 matches at 9 bases. The V segment lost 1 base and the J segment 2 bases; nucleotides outside the gene matches: 3. The CDR3 consists of 15 residues. In germline, CDR1 is MGHRA, CDR2 YSYEKL. The CDR3 loop is CASSQGLAETYEQYF. The DNA of the CDR3 is TGCGCCAGCAGCCAAGGACTAGCGGAAACCTACGAGCAGTACTTC.

This clone was recorded a few times. The V call is TRBV19, the J call TRBJ1-5; TRBD1 is a possible D gene (6 bases). CDR1 and CDR2 from the germline V gene are LNHDA and SQIVND (reference sequence). V was trimmed by 8 bases and J by 2 bases, leaving 19 bases between them. The CDR3 totals 16 residues. CDR3 region: CASGLGGGWGNQPQHF. The CDR3 DNA reads TGTGCCAGTGGACTAGGAGGGGGATGGGGCAATCAGCCCCAGCATTTT.

The chain couples TRBV5-1 to TRBJ1-1; no clear D gene. Germline V gives CDR1 SGHRS, CDR2 YFSETQ. V was cut by 0 bases and J by 1 base, with 7 bases left in between. This CDR3 spans 14 amino acids. The CDR3 nucleotides are TGCGCCAGCAGCTTGGGGGGTGAGAACACTGAAGCTTTCTTT. It translates to CASSLGGENTEAFF. Filled out from reference TRBV5-1 and TRBJ1-1, the complete variable domain reads KAGVTQTPRYLIKTRGQQVTLSCSPISGHRSVSWYQQTPGQGLQFLFEYFSETQRNKGNFPGRFSGRQFSNSRSEMNVSTLELGDSALYLCASSLGGENTEAFFGQGTRLTVV.

The gene calls are TRBV11-2 and TRBJ2-7; D not resolved. There are 12 residues in the CDR3. The V gene's germline CDR1 is SGHAT and CDR2 FQNNGV. The V and J ends lost 5 bases and 0 bases respectively, with 5 bases between them. For the CDR3, the DNA is TGTGCCAGCAGCCCCAGCTCCTACGAGCAGTACTTC. As protein: CASSPSSYEQYF.

This chain links TRBV23-1 with TRBJ2-7; D remains ambiguous. TRBV23-1 is assigned to the ORF class and has an uncertain function. The CDR3 has 11 amino acids. V was shortened by 8 bases and J by 4 bases, with 9 bases between the two germline ends. CDR3 DNA sequence: TGCGCCAGCCGTCCAGGTTACGAGCAGTACTTC. Its protein product is CASRPGYEQYF.

This clone was seen a single time. The chain couples TRBV6-5 to TRBJ1-1; D might be TRBD1 (6 bases). V gave up 6 bases and J gave up 3 bases, with 14 bases separating them. CDR3 length: 14 amino acids. In germline, CDR1 is MNHEY, CDR2 SVGAGI. CDR3 residues: CASSHQGGDTEAFF. The DNA for the CDR3 is TGTGCCAGCAGCCACCAAGGGGGAGACACTGAAGCTTTCTTT.

V and J are TRBV19 and TRBJ2-1; 8 bases line up with TRBD2. After removal of 1 base from V and 6 bases from J, the junction contained 23 bases not matched to a gene. Germline CDR1 LNHDA, CDR2 SQIVND (reference sequence). The CDR3 covers 21 residues. CDR3 sequence: CASSIVGFMTSEPTWGNEQFF. The CDR3 nucleotides are TGTGCCAGTAGTATAGTGGGCTTTATGACTAGCGAGCCGACCTGGGGCAATGAGCAGTTCTTC.

The chain couples TRBV13 to TRBJ1-1; D is undetermined. The CDR3 has 16 amino acids. Between the trimmed V and J ends, which lost 4 bases and 6 bases, there was a span of 21 bases. From germline, CDR1 is PRHDT and CDR2 FYEKMQ (reference sequence). CDR3 sequence reads: CASSSPREDEGAEAFF. In DNA form, the CDR3 reads TGTGCCAGCAGCTCCCCTCGTGAGGACGAGGGAGCTGAAGCTTTCTTT. Variable domain in full (rest from reference TRBV13 and TRBJ1-1): AAGVIQSPRHLIKEKRETATLKCYPIPRHDTVYWYQQGPGQDPQFLISFYEKMQSDKGSIPDRFSAQQFSDYHSELNMSSLELGDSALYFCASSSPREDEGAEAFFGQGTRLTVV.

The chain has TRBV5-6 and TRBJ2-7; D is ambiguous. Germline values: CDR1 SGHDT, CDR2 YYEEEE. The CDR3 is 13 amino acids. V gave up 1 base and J gave up 5 bases, with 10 bases separating them. The CDR3 loop is CASSLSREHEQYF. The CDR3, as DNA: TGTGCCAGCAGCTTGAGTAGGGAACACGAGCAGTACTTC.

J is TRBJ1-1 and V is TRBV19; no firm D call. The CDR3 extends over 13 amino acids. V shed 3 bases and J shed 6 bases, with 11 bases lying between them. CDR1 and CDR2 (germline): LNHDA, SQIVND (reference sequence). The CDR3 spells CASSIKTPSEAFF. The CDR3 nucleotides read TGTGCCAGTAGTATTAAGACTCCTTCTGAAGCTTTCTTT.

The DNA of the CDR3 is TGTGCCAGCACGCTCGGGACAGTCGGCACAGATACGCAGTATTTT. Translating it yields CASTLGTVGTDTQYF. The J gene is TRBJ2-3, the V gene TRBV7-9; 7 bases are shared with TRBD1. The CDR3 extends over 15 amino acids. Per the germline V gene, CDR1 is SEHNR and CDR2 is FQNEAQ (reference sequence). With 7 bases clipped from V and 1 base from J, the junction kept 8 bases outside the gene matches.